Listed here are 15 T cell receptor beta chains from one sample, sequenced in a study of CD8 T cells in ankylosing spondylitis (dated by TCRdb to between 2016 and 2019). Library preparation employed 5' RACE. The listed sequencing device is Illumina HiSeq 2500. Using fastp at Q25 and MiXCR, TCRdb reprocessed the public reads and kept productive beta chains. Entries are consolidated by CDR3 protein sequence, retaining the most common genes and DNA. Within this sample are about 360,000 distinct CDR3 sequences, with roughly 20% of them counted one time only. Around 13% of the sample comes from the top ten. The material sequenced was blood, either unsorted or a sorted T cell fraction (not recorded which). Receptors originate from a male donor with ankylosing spondylitis or in good health (not recorded which).

The CDR3 is CASRDGPAEQYF. In DNA, the CDR3 is TGTGCCAGCAGGGACGGCCCCGCCGAGCAGTACTTC. The chain carries TRBV25-1 and TRBJ2-7; D not certain. Trimming removed 6 bases from V and 6 bases from J, with 12 bases in between. Per germline, CDR1 MGHDK and CDR2 SYGVNS. This CDR3 spans 12 amino acids.

This sequence joins TRBV28 and TRBJ2-1; 11 bases match TRBD2. The V and J ends lost 6 bases and 9 bases, in that order; junction bases with no gene match: 10. Germline V gene data show CDR1 as MDHEN and CDR2 as SYDVKM. CDR3 length equals 15 residues. Written as DNA, the CDR3 is TGTGCCAGCAGGACCCTAGCGGGGGGCGGGAGTGAGCAGTTCTTC. Translating it yields CASRTLAGGGSEQFF.

The V and J genes are TRBV12-3 or TRBV12-4 and TRBJ2-1; 9 bases align to TRBD2. The CDR3 is made up of 19 amino acids. V was clipped by 4 bases and J by 0 bases; unmatched bases: 13. The CDR3 sequence: CASSSYLAGALSSYNEQFF. In DNA form, the CDR3 reads TGTGCCAGCAGTTCCTACTTAGCGGGGGCCCTCAGCTCCTACAATGAGCAGTTCTTC.

The chain has TRBV10-2 and TRBJ2-5; 10 bases are a match to TRBD2. Germline V CDR1 and CDR2: WSHSY, SAAADI. J was trimmed by 0 bases and V by 6 bases; bases with no gene match: 4. This CDR3 comprises 15 residues. CDR3 residues: CASRELAGNQETQYF. The CDR3 DNA sequence: TGCGCCAGCAGGGAACTAGCGGGGAACCAAGAGACCCAGTACTTC.

This chain joins TRBV6-1 and TRBJ2-4; a possible D gene is TRBD1 (6 bases). This CDR3 is 13 amino acids long. Germline V lookup: CDR1 MNHNS, CDR2 SASEGT. Trimming cost V 6 bases and J 5 bases, with 11 bases left between them. The CDR3 region is CASSHYRENIQYF. CDR3 DNA sequence: TGTGCCAGCAGCCACTACAGGGAAAACATTCAGTACTTC.

This clonotype was observed a handful of times. The V call is TRBV27, the J call TRBJ2-2; the D is unclear. Trimming took 3 bases from V and 1 from J, leaving 6 bases between them. The CDR3 contains 14 residues. The germline gives CDR1 MNHEY, CDR2 SMNVEV (reference sequence). In DNA, the CDR3 is TGTGCCAGCAGTTTCTCCTGGAACACCGGGGAGCTGTTTTTT. Its translation is CASSFSWNTGELFF.

The rearrangement joins TRBV29-1 to TRBJ2-7; 7 bases line up with TRBD1. The CDR3 is 13 residues long. V lost 3 bases, J lost 3 bases, and 5 bases stayed unmatched. Per germline, CDR1 SQVTM and CDR2 ANQGSEA. In DNA form, the CDR3 reads TGCAGCGTTGACATGGGACAGAGCTACGAGCAGTACTTC. Its protein product is CSVDMGQSYEQYF.

CDR3: CSATGSNYGYTF. CDR3 sequence (DNA): TGCAGCGCAACAGGGTCCAACTATGGCTACACCTTC. The chain uses TRBV29-1 and TRBJ1-2, with D maybe TRBD1 (6 bases). Germline lookup yields CDR1 SQVTM and CDR2 ANQGSEA. V lost 7 bases and J lost 2, with 11 bases in between. The CDR3 has 12 amino acids.

This chain's CDR3 is CASSLEGTPAPDTQYF. The CDR3 DNA is TGTGCCAGCAGCTTAGAGGGGACTCCAGCACCAGATACGCAGTATTTT. J is TRBJ2-3 and V is TRBV7-9; possibly TRBD2 for D (6 bases). The CDR3 runs to 16 residues. From germline, CDR1 is SEHNR and CDR2 FQNEAQ (reference sequence). Deletions cut 1 base from V and 4 bases from J, with 15 bases between.

This clonotype came up a few times. The rearrangement uses TRBV29-1 and TRBJ1-3, with a tentative D call TRBD1 (5 bases). V was trimmed by 6 bases and J by 0 bases, leaving 15 bases between them. Germline CDR1 SQVTM, CDR2 ANQGSEA. The CDR3 is made up of 15 amino acids. The CDR3 sequence: CSVASGRDSGNTIYF. The CDR3 DNA reads as TGCAGCGTAGCCTCGGGACGGGACTCTGGAAACACCATATATTTT.

This chain joins TRBV20-1 and TRBJ2-3; the D gene is possibly TRBD2 (6 bases). Trimming took 3 bases from V and 0 from J, leaving 13 bases between them. Germline CDR1 reads DFQATT; CDR2 reads SNEGSKA (reference sequence). This CDR3 comprises 15 residues. The CDR3 DNA follows: TGCAGTGCTAGTTCACTAGCCTCAAGCACAGATACGCAGTATTTT. Translated: CSASSLASSTDTQYF.

The V call is TRBV4-1, the J call TRBJ1-2, with a weak D call TRBD1 (6 bases). V was cut by 0 bases and J by 1 base, with 15 bases left in between. CDR3 size: 17 residues. Looked up from germline, CDR1 is MGHRA and CDR2 is YSYEKL. CDR3 sequence (DNA): TGCGCCAGCAGCCAAGATCTTAACAGGGAACTTAACTATGGCTACACCTTC. It yields the protein CASSQDLNRELNYGYTF.

The chain employs TRBV10-3 and TRBJ2-2; D is ambiguous. The CDR3 sequence is 15 residues long. The V gene lost 4 bases and the J gene lost 0 bases, with 9 bases spanning the gap. Per the germline V gene, CDR1 is ENHRY and CDR2 is SYGVKD. The CDR3 spells CAISGSQANTGELFF. Here the CDR3 DNA reads TGTGCCATCAGTGGGTCCCAAGCGAACACCGGGGAGCTGTTTTTT.

Only one count was recorded for this clonotype. This could be a read error, since a much larger clone is one nucleotide away. The J gene is TRBJ2-7, the V gene TRBV12-3 or TRBV12-4; no clear D gene. This CDR3 comprises 12 residues. Trimming removed 3 bases at V and 3 bases at J, with 6 bases between. CDR3: CASSLNFYEQYF. The CDR3 nucleotides are TGTGCCAGCAGTTTGAACTTCTACGAGCAGTACTTC.

This clonotype was recorded a few times. This chain links TRBV20-1 with TRBJ2-1, with 10 nucleotides matching TRBD2. The V segment lost 0 bases and the J segment 8 bases; nucleotides outside the gene matches: 10. CDR3 length: 16 amino acids. Germline CDR1 and CDR2: DFQATT and SNEGSKA (reference sequence). CDR3 amino acids: CSARDRASGGADEQFF. Written as DNA, the CDR3 is TGCAGTGCTAGAGATCGGGCCAGCGGGGGGGCGGATGAGCAGTTCTTC.